Listed below are T cell receptor beta chains from one sample, sequenced in a study of blood T cell repertoires in COVID-19. Measured with immunoSEQ multiplex PCR; TCRdb has only the in-frame clones, and not every one. The data contain about 100,000 clones, 90% to 95% of them seen just once; the ten biggest clones take up around 2.1%. Sequenced input: peripheral blood. The source of these receptors is a man in his fifties or sixties with active COVID-19. Both conserved end residues are part of each CDR3.

J gene: TRBJ2-1
V gene: TRBV14
CDR3 protein: CASSQGKGLAGGRGYNEQFF

J gene: TRBJ2-7
V gene: TRBV9
CDR3 protein: CASSPVGRGHEQYF

J gene: TRBJ1-5
V gene: TRBV7-2
CDR3 protein: CASSPRGQPQHF

J gene: TRBJ1-1
V gene: TRBV7-9
CDR3 protein: CASRNWDIGNTEAFF

J gene: TRBJ1-2
V gene: TRBV19
CDR3 protein: CASSQGTAYGYTF

J gene: TRBJ2-1
V gene: TRBV19
CDR3 protein: CASSISGYAYNEQFF

J gene: TRBJ1-6
V gene: TRBV18
CDR3 protein: CASSQGQGSSPLHF

J gene: TRBJ1-1
V gene: TRBV2
CDR3 protein: CASSEGGGDTEAFF

J gene: TRBJ2-1
V gene: TRBV27
CDR3 protein: CASSLLAGGGEQFF

J gene: TRBJ1-2
V gene: TRBV9
CDR3 protein: CASSPRTGEGYTF

J gene: TRBJ1-5
V gene: TRBV29-1
CDR3 protein: CSIRDGNQPQHF

J gene: TRBJ2-5
V gene: TRBV3-1/TRBV3-2
CDR3 protein: CASSPRGGTGVETQYF

J gene: TRBJ2-1
V gene: TRBV6-5
CDR3 protein: CASSYGTRGQGEQFF

J gene: TRBJ2-3
V gene: TRBV27
CDR3 protein: CASSRPSPDTQYF

J gene: TRBJ1-4
V gene: TRBV3-1/TRBV3-2
CDR3 protein: CASGRTEEKLFF

J gene: TRBJ2-7
V gene: TRBV28
CDR3 protein: CASRTGGYEQYF

J gene: TRBJ2-7
V gene: TRBV14
CDR3 protein: CASSQFAPSGEQYF

J gene: TRBJ1-6
V gene: TRBV5-6
CDR3 protein: CASSLAPRGDSPLHF

J gene: TRBJ2-1
V gene: TRBV6-5
CDR3 protein: CASSYLKGNEQFF

J gene: TRBJ1-2
V gene: TRBV12-3/TRBV12-4
CDR3 protein: CASSLGTGYGYTF

J gene: TRBJ2-3
V gene: TRBV5-1
CDR3 protein: CASSFIAGGPSDTQYF

J gene: TRBJ1-5
V gene: TRBV5-4
CDR3 protein: CASSLQGSNQPQHF